What follows describes a single T cell receptor (beta chain). Its specificity is not known. The data belong to a study of cytomegalovirus exposure and HLA in healthy donors. Study-level points and caveats: Rarity characterized most TCR sequences, yet some public TCRs appeared in many donors. For presence/absence analyses, sequencing depth was assumed to be roughly uniform across donors. Earlier results showed most TCR beta V segments being productive about 90% or about 30% of the time. Some segments of the V type, notably TRBV6-2 and TRBV6-3, were excluded as indistinguishable.

The CDR3 spans 20 residues. Germline assignment: CDR1 MNHEY and CDR2 SMNVEV (reference sequence). The trim removed 3 bases at V and 5 bases at J, leaving 25 bases unmatched. 60 Vbeta and 13 Jbeta primers were used in PCR. Here immunoSEQ multiplex PCR was the method, and the copy in TCRdb shows in-frame clones only, minus some. In total, the table holds about 200,000 clones. The clonotype was recovered from a boy aged 5-17 years in good health and CMV-seronegative. Input material: PBMCs. V is TRBV27 and J is TRBJ2-7, with 7 nucleotides matching TRBD1. The CDR3 is CASSFPLGKGAPTQAHEQYF. The DNA for the CDR3 is TGTGCCAGCAGTTTCCCCCTCGGGAAGGGGGCGCCTACTCAAGCTCACGAGCAGTACTTC.